What follows describes a single T cell receptor (beta chain). Germline assignment: CDR1 SGHVS and CDR2 FQNEAQ. Trimming stripped 5 bases from V and 4 bases from J, with 21 bases between. This CDR3 spans 17 amino acids. The authors ran a second PCR of about 7 to 11 cycles using a sample-barcoded 5' primer and a J-beta primer mix. Every single cDNA molecule received a tag from a template-switch adaptor with 12 random nucleotides. MiXCR, run by TCRdb on the 5' RACE reads, gives a single entry per CDR3 protein. The sample lists fewer than 800,000 distinct CDR3 sequences; just under 25% were seen once. The sample comes from a study of blood T cells in healthy people across ages. The same data also went into a second study, on T cells of mothers and their children. From that report: Sequencing returned over 10 million TCR beta CDR3 reads per mother and around 3 million per child.

The chain is built from TRBV7-8 and TRBJ2-1; D is possibly TRBD2 (6 bases). This TCR was sampled from a boy aged 10-17 years in good health. The sequenced sample was blood. The CDR3 protein is CASSLIGKRTIYNEQFF. CDR3 in DNA: TGTGCCAGCAGCCTGATCGGTAAGCGGACTATTTACAATGAGCAGTTCTTC.